The 25 T cell receptor beta chains given below trace back to one sample, sequenced in a study of T-cell memory formation after mild COVID-19. Via MiXCR, TCRdb re-called the 5' RACE reads, giving one row per CDR3 protein. The data show more than 350,000 distinct CDR3 sequences, around a sixth seen once. The sample comprised PBMCs or a T cell subset sorted from them (not recorded which). The receptors were gathered from a man between 18 and 29 years old who had mild COVID-19 (a few samples of this study predate the infection). Cell type and time point are not known.

This clonotype was seen only a few times. The chain links TRBV4-1 to TRBJ1-6, with no clear D. V was clipped by 0 bases and J by 15 bases, with 12 bases between them. The CDR3 is 13 residues long. Germline V gives CDR1 MGHRA, CDR2 YSYEKL. The CDR3 DNA reads TGCGCCAGCAGCCAAGATATTTCCGCGATCCTCCACTTT. Encoded protein: CASSQDISAILHF.

This clonotype appeared a few times. The CDR3 protein is CASSTVAAYSGNTIYF. CDR3 bases: TGTGCCAGCAGCACGGTTGCGGCTTACTCTGGAAACACCATATATTTT. This chain uses TRBV7-9 with TRBJ1-3; D not certain. Between the trimmed V and J ends, which lost 5 bases and 0 bases, there was a span of 14 bases. This CDR3 is 16 amino acids long. Germline V lookup: CDR1 SEHNR, CDR2 FQNEAQ (reference sequence).

The V gene is TRBV10-3, the J gene TRBJ2-3; 8 bases fit TRBD2. Trimming took 4 bases from V and 6 from J; bases not matched to a gene: 12. Germline values: CDR1 ENHRY, CDR2 SYGVKD. This CDR3 contains 16 residues. The CDR3 spells CAISVRAGVFQDTQYF. In DNA, the CDR3 is TGTGCCATCAGTGTACGAGCGGGGGTGTTTCAGGATACGCAGTATTTT.

This clonotype appeared a few times. The chain joins TRBV28 to TRBJ2-6; no definite D call. V was pared by 4 bases and J by 0 bases, with 7 bases between. CDR1 and CDR2 (germline): MDHEN, SYDVKM. The CDR3 totals 15 residues. DNA of the CDR3: TGTGCCAGCAGTTCGCTGTACTCTGGGGCCAACGTCCTGACTTTC. Translation: CASSSLYSGANVLTF.

This clonotype was seen more than once but under ten times. The J gene is TRBJ2-3, the V gene TRBV6-5; D gene unclear. CDR3 length: 15 amino acids. CDR1 is MNHEY, CDR2 SVGAGI, per germline. V was pared by 2 bases and J by 2 bases, with 11 bases between. CDR3 sequence: CASSYLPIPTDTQYF. The CDR3 nucleotides are TGTGCCAGCAGTTACCTTCCTATTCCCACAGATACGCAGTATTTT.

This clonotype came up a few times. This chain links TRBV20-1 with TRBJ2-1; D unresolved. CDR3 length: 15 residues. Germline CDR1 and CDR2: DFQATT and SNEGSKA (reference sequence). V was clipped by 5 bases and J by 0 bases, with 14 bases between them. Here the CDR3 DNA reads TGCAGTGCTGCAGTCTTTCCGGGCTCCTACAATGAGCAGTTCTTC. Translated, it gives CSAAVFPGSYNEQFF.

This clonotype was counted between two and nine times. The rearrangement links TRBV29-1 to TRBJ2-1; 10 bases line up with TRBD2. This CDR3 is built from 14 residues. V was pared by 6 bases and J by 5 bases, with 7 bases of the junction left unmatched. The germline V gene has CDR1 SQVTM and CDR2 ANQGSEA. The CDR3 is CSVGPSGGHNEQFF. The CDR3 nucleotides read TGCAGCGTCGGTCCTAGCGGGGGACACAATGAGCAGTTCTTC.

The rearrangement joins TRBV2 to TRBJ1-2; D is ambiguous. The germline CDR1 and CDR2 sequences are SNHLY and FYNNEI. The CDR3 runs to 11 residues. Trimming removed 7 bases from V and 2 bases from J, with 5 bases in between. For the CDR3, the DNA is TGTGCCAGCATGGGCAACTATGGCTACACCTTC. Amino acids: CASMGNYGYTF.

The rearrangement links TRBV7-2 to TRBJ1-2, with D uncertain. The CDR3 runs to 14 residues. The V end was cut by 6 bases, the J end by 6 bases, with 17 bases between. Germline V lookup: CDR1 SGHTA, CDR2 FQGNSA. CDR3 in DNA: TGTGCCAGCAGTCCGACGGTGCTAAGGGATGGCTACACCTTC. Residues: CASSPTVLRDGYTF.

This clonotype showed up just a few times. This chain links TRBV4-1 with TRBJ2-1, with D possibly being TRBD2 (5 bases). V was cut by 1 base and J by 5 bases, with 12 bases left in between. Germline CDR1 MGHRA, CDR2 YSYEKL. The length of the CDR3 is 15 residues. The CDR3 region is CASSQGARGNNEQFF. As DNA, the CDR3 is TGCGCCAGCAGCCAAGGGGCCCGGGGAAACAATGAGCAGTTCTTC.

This clonotype was counted a few times. The rearrangement links TRBV7-2 to TRBJ2-1; possibly TRBD2 for D (6 bases). The V gene's germline CDR1 is SGHTA and CDR2 FQGNSA. V lost 1 base, J lost 5 bases, and 12 bases lay in between. The CDR3 length is 15 residues. The CDR3 sequence is CASSLEASADNEQFF. The DNA of the CDR3 is TGTGCCAGCAGCTTAGAAGCTAGCGCCGACAATGAGCAGTTCTTC.

The V call is TRBV12-2, the J call TRBJ1-6; the table calls TRBD1, which could not be checked here. TRBV12-2 is reported as a pseudogene. This CDR3 is built from 16 residues. CDR3 coding DNA: TGTGCAAGTCGCTTAGTGGGTCTGCGGACAGGGATTACCCTCCACTTT. Translated, it gives CASRLVGLRTGITLHF.

This clonotype showed up many times. The chain couples TRBV10-3 to TRBJ2-1, with D tentatively TRBD2 (5 bases). The length of the CDR3 is 16 residues. In germline, CDR1 is ENHRY, CDR2 SYGVKD. V dropped 4 bases and J dropped 0 bases, with 13 bases sitting between them. CDR3: CAISVTGSDSYNEQFF. CDR3 bases: TGTGCCATCAGTGTAACGGGGTCTGACTCCTACAATGAGCAGTTCTTC.

This clonotype appeared a few times. The chain uses TRBV28 and TRBJ2-7; 8 nucleotides agree with TRBD1. Per germline, CDR1 MDHEN and CDR2 SYDVKM. Germline trimming cut 8 bases from V and 1 base from J; bases unmatched to any gene: 7. This CDR3 has 14 amino acids. CDR3 protein: CASAGQGRSYEQYV. DNA for the CDR3: TGTGCCAGCGCCGGACAGGGTAGATCCTACGAGCAGTACGTC.

The chain uses TRBV3-1 and TRBJ1-1; D uncertain. Trimming cost V 3 bases and J 1 base, with 9 bases left between them. CDR3 size: 14 residues. CDR1 and CDR2 (germline): LGHDT, YNNKEL (reference sequence). In nucleotides, the CDR3 is TGTGCCAGCAGCCAGGTTGGGCAGAACACTGAAGCTTTCTTT. Translated: CASSQVGQNTEAFF.

The rearrangement joins TRBV5-1 to TRBJ1-6, with TRBD1 identical over 11 bases. The CDR3 runs to 14 residues. Trimming at V came to 5 bases and at J to 10 bases, leaving 5 bases not matched to a gene. Looked up from germline, CDR1 is SGHRS and CDR2 is YFSETQ. The CDR3 protein is CASREGTGGSPLHF. DNA of the CDR3: TGCGCCAGCAGGGAAGGGACAGGGGGATCACCCCTCCACTTT.

This clonotype was counted a few times. The CDR3 DNA reads as TGTGCCAGCAGTTTTAAGGTAGCGGGGGGTGAGCAGTTCTTC. This translates into CASSFKVAGGEQFF. The rearrangement links TRBV12-3 or TRBV12-4 to TRBJ2-1; 10 bases line up with TRBD2. CDR3 length equals 14 residues. V dropped 3 bases and J dropped 9; count of bases not matched to a gene: 5.

The chain recombines TRBV4-3 with TRBJ1-4; D not resolved. The CDR3 consists of 14 residues. Germline CDR1 and CDR2: LGHNA and YSLEER. Between the trimmed V and J ends, which lost 2 bases and 0 bases, there was a span of 4 bases. CDR3 residues: CASSQKATNEKLFF. The DNA of the CDR3 is TGCGCCAGCAGCCAAAAAGCAACTAATGAAAAACTGTTTTTT.

V and J are TRBV2 and TRBJ1-2; 7 nucleotides line up with TRBD1. Germline values: CDR1 SNHLY, CDR2 FYNNEI. The CDR3 extends over 14 amino acids. V lost 6 bases to trimming and J lost 4 bases; unmatched junction nucleotides: 8. CDR3 nucleotides: TGTGCCAGCAGCTTCACAGGGGTACGCTATGGCTACACCTTC. This gives the protein CASSFTGVRYGYTF.

This clonotype has more than one count but fewer than ten. The chain recombines TRBV28 with TRBJ1-2, with D perhaps matching TRBD1 (5 bases). Trimming removed 5 bases from V and 6 bases from J, with 19 bases in between. Germline assignment: CDR1 MDHEN and CDR2 SYDVKM. This CDR3 region has 15 residues. The CDR3 loop is CASSHPNRNLHGYTF. DNA for the CDR3: TGTGCCAGCAGTCATCCTAACAGGAACCTGCATGGCTACACCTTC.

The chain employs TRBV6-5 and TRBJ1-1, with a weak D call TRBD1 (5 bases). V lost 3 bases to trimming and J lost 8 bases, with 7 bases between them. The CDR3 has 11 residues. Germline assignment: CDR1 MNHEY and CDR2 SVGAGI. The CDR3 region has the DNA TGTGCCAGCAGTTATTGGGGGGAAGCTTTCTTT. It codes for CASSYWGEAFF.

In its sample, this clonotype was seen a few times. V usage is TRBV9 and J usage is TRBJ2-5; D tentatively reads TRBD1 or TRBD2 (5 bases each). This CDR3 spans 14 amino acids. The ends were cut back, 5 bases at V and 3 bases at J, with 14 bases in the middle. Per the germline V gene, CDR1 is SGDLS and CDR2 is YYNGEE. The CDR3 sequence: CASSRDPLEETQYF. As DNA, the CDR3 is TGTGCCAGCAGTCGGGACCCACTTGAAGAGACCCAGTACTTC.

There are a few counts of this clonotype. The rearrangement uses TRBV7-3 and TRBJ2-2; D remains unclear. V lost 6 bases and J 6 bases, leaving 14 bases between the germline ends. This CDR3 region has 14 residues. CDR1 is SGHTA and CDR2 is FQGTGA in the germline V gene. The CDR3 protein is CASSPNTVAGELFF. CDR3 in DNA: TGTGCCAGCAGTCCTAACACCGTTGCCGGGGAGCTGTTTTTT.

This clonotype was observed a handful of times. The V call is TRBV20-1, the J call TRBJ1-1, with TRBD1 as a possible D gene (5 bases). The CDR3 consists of 13 residues. Germline values: CDR1 DFQATT, CDR2 SNEGSKA (reference sequence). Trimming pared 2 bases from V and 1 base from J, leaving 8 bases between. The CDR3: CSARHGTNTEAFF. CDR3 sequence (DNA): TGCAGTGCTAGACATGGGACGAACACTGAAGCTTTCTTT.

The CDR3 spells CASSYETSGLYVTYEQYF. The DNA of the CDR3 is TGTGCCAGCAGTTACGAGACTAGCGGGCTTTACGTTACCTACGAGCAGTACTTC. The V call is TRBV6-6, the J call TRBJ2-7, with 10 bases lining up with TRBD2. The CDR3 contains 18 residues. In germline, CDR1 is MNHNY, CDR2 SVGAGI (reference sequence). Unmatched junction bases numbered 12, after V lost 2 bases and J lost 2 bases.